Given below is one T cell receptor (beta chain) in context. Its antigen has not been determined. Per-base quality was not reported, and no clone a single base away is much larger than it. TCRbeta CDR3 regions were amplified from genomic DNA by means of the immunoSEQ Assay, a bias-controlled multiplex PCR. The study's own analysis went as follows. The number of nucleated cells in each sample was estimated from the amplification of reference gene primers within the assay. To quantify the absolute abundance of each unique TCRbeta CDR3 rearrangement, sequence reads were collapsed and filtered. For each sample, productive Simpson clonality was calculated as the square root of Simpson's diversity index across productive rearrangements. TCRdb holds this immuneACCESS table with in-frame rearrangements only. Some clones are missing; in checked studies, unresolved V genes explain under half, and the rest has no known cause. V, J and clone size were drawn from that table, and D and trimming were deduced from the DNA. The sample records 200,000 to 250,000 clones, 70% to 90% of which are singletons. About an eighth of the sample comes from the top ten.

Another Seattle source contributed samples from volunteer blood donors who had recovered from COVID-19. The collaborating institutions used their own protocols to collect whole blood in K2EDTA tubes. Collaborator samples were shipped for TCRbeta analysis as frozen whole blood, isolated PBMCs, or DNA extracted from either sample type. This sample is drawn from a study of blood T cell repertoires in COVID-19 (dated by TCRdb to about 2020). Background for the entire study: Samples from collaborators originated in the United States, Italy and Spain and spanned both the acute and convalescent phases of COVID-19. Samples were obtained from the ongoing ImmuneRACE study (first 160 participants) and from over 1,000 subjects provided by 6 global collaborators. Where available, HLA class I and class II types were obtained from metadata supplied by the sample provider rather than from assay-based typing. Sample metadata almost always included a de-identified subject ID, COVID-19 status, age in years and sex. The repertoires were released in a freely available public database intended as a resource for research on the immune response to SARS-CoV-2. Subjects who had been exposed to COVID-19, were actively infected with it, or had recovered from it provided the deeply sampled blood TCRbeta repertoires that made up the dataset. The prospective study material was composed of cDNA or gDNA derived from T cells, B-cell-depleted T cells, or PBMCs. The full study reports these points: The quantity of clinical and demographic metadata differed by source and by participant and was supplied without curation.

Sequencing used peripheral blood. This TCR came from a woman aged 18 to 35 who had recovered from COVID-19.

In nucleotides, the sequence is TGTGCCATCAGCGTAGACAGGGCTACTGAAGCTTTCTTT. This codes for CAISVDRATEAFF. The chain is assembled from TRBV10-3 and TRBJ1-1, with TRBD1 matching 7 junction bases. CDR1 ENHRY and CDR2 SYGVKD are derived from the germline V gene. The CDR3 starts with the cysteine, ends with the phenylalanine, and has 13 residues. Only the CDR3 DNA stays, 39 bases, in frame from base 1. Clipping removes 6 bases from V and 5 bases from J, with 6 as the unmatched junction base count.